The next 10 T cell receptor beta chains were all read from a single sample in a study of post-analysis software for immune sequencing data. Study-wide points: Patients showed TRBV5-6, TRBV5-1 and TRBV20-1 among roughly 5 TRBV segments more frequent than in controls.

Antigen specificity for these receptors is unknown. Unique molecular identifiers featured in each of the TCR beta cDNA libraries. A single record per CDR3 protein comes from TCRdb applying MiXCR to the PCR reads. The sample has around 710,000 distinct CDR3 sequences, about half seen once. Sequencing used blood. These receptors were obtained from a girl between 5 and 17 years old with multiple sclerosis.

This clonotype was recorded once. The V gene is TRBV10-3, the J gene TRBJ1-2; tentative D call: TRBD1 (5 bases). CDR1 and CDR2 (germline): ENHRY, SYGVKD. This CDR3 is built from 17 residues. V was shortened by 1 base and J by 4 bases, with 19 bases between the two germline ends. The CDR3 DNA reads TGTGCCATCAGTGAGTTTCGATCCAGGGCAGGAGTCTATGGCTACACCTTC. This encodes CAISEFRSRAGVYGYTF.

This chain joins TRBV18 and TRBJ1-2; 10 positions match TRBD1. The junction had 4 bases not matched to a gene; V was cut back by 4 bases and J by 2 bases. Germline CDR1 is KGHSH and CDR2 is LQKENI. This CDR3 is 15 amino acids long. The CDR3 DNA is TGTGCCAGCTCACAGGGACAGGGGCAAAACTATGGCTACACCTTC. The encoded protein is CASSQGQGQNYGYTF.

In this sample, this clonotype turned up many times. The chain employs TRBV12-3 or TRBV12-4 and TRBJ2-3; unclear D gene. V dropped 5 bases and J dropped 2 bases, with 11 bases sitting between them. The CDR3 loop spans 14 amino acids. The CDR3 loop reads CASSLLGSTDTQYF. Here the CDR3 DNA reads TGTGCCAGCAGTCTCCTAGGTTCCACAGATACGCAGTATTTT.

For this clonotype: The CDR3 ends on some other residue instead of the conserved phenylalanine or tryptophan, so this is likely a read error. V and J are TRBV20-1 and TRBJ2-7; D gene uncertain. The V gene's germline CDR1 is DFQATT and CDR2 SNEGSKA (reference sequence). The CDR3 contains 13 residues. V was pared by 6 bases and J by 0 bases, with 12 bases between. The chain's CDR3 is CSARTYTSYEQYS. CDR3 bases: TGCAGTGCCCGTACTTATACCTCCTACGAGCAGTACTCC.

V gene TRBV7-8 combines with J gene TRBJ2-5, with 8 bases fitting TRBD2. The J call is uncertain, as TRBJ2-7 better fits the DNA end. Germline CDR1 and CDR2: SGHVS and FQNEAQ. The CDR3 runs 14 residues. CDR3 amino acids: CASSPLAADYEQYF. The CDR3 bases are TGTGCCAGCAGCCCACTAGCGGCAGACTACGAGCAGTACTTC.

In this sample, this clonotype turned up a few times. This rearrangement joins TRBV7-8 to TRBJ2-3; TRBD2 aligns across 13 bases. This CDR3 contains 15 residues. CDR1 SGHVS and CDR2 FQNEAQ come from the germline V gene. J gave up 7 bases and V 5 bases, and 6 bases lay outside the gene matches. The CDR3 loop reads CASSGLAGAQHTQYF. CDR3 bases: TGTGCCAGCAGCGGACTAGCGGGAGCCCAACATACGCAGTATTTT.

The chain links TRBV20-1 to TRBJ2-3; TRBD2 aligns across 9 bases. The germline CDR1 and CDR2 sequences are DFQATT and SNEGSKA (reference sequence). V lost 2 bases and J lost 4; bases outside the gene matches: 13. The CDR3 spans 17 residues. In DNA form, the CDR3 reads TGCAGTGCTAGACCCCCTAGCGGGGCCCCTCCTCCAGATACGCAGTATTTT. It codes for CSARPPSGAPPPDTQYF.

The chain uses TRBV5-5 and TRBJ1-1; D is unresolved. The CDR3 loop spans 11 amino acids. Trimming took off 6 bases at V and 1 base at J, with 4 bases between the two ends. Germline CDR1 reads SGHKS; CDR2 reads YYEKEE (reference sequence). CDR3 coding DNA: TGTGCCAGCAAGACGAACACTGAAGCTTTCTTT. Encoded protein: CASKTNTEAFF.

A note on this clonotype: An end of the junction does not agree with germline; a read error may underlie this. The chain recombines TRBV7-9 with TRBJ2-4, with a weak D call TRBD2 (6 bases). CDR3 length: 15 residues. Per germline, CDR1 SEHNR and CDR2 FQNEAQ (reference sequence). For the CDR3, the DNA is TGTGCCAGCAGCTTAAGGACGGGAGAAGGAAACTTTCAGTACTTC. As protein: CASSLRTGEGNFQYF.

CDR3 amino acids: CASSSGTSVNSYNEQFF. CDR3 bases: TGCGCCAGCAGCTCGGGGACTAGCGTGAACTCCTACAATGAGCAGTTCTTC. This chain uses TRBV4-3 with TRBJ2-1, with 10 bases matching TRBD2. The CDR3 contains 17 residues. Germline assignment: CDR1 LGHNA and CDR2 YSLEER. V lost 5 bases and J lost 0; bases outside the gene matches: 7.